The sequence of this TCR beta chain was determined in a study of beta chain features in type 1 diabetes. Study background: In age, gender and cell yields, patients were similar to healthy donors. Regarding the study as a whole: Patients' naive, central memory and regulatory TCRB repertoires appeared more alike than those of healthy donors. Shorter templates might be favored by PCR, and equally so in patients and in controls.

A sort by CD45RO/CCR7/CD25/CD127/CD95/CD27 yielded CD4+ naive, central memory, regulatory and stem cell-like memory cells. The study reverse transcribed the entire isolated RNA, so it sequenced expressed TCRB transcripts. Generated by immunoSEQ multiplex PCR, the TCRdb table keeps only in-frame clones and is missing some. This table has roughly 450,000 clones, approximately 10% appearing once. The CDR3 is made up of 17 amino acids. Between the trimmed V and J ends, which lost 5 bases and 3 bases, there was a span of 21 bases. CDR1 SEHNR and CDR2 FQNEAQ come from the germline V gene (reference sequence). With respect to this clone: Its antigen is not known.

This TCR was sampled from a woman aged 18-29 years in good health. The chain recombines TRBV7-9 with TRBJ2-3, with a possible D match to TRBD1 (5 bases). Sample: naive CD4+ T cells from blood. The CDR3 DNA is TGTGCCAGCAGCCAAAGCCCTGGCAGGGCAGGGACAGATACGCAGTATTTT. Its translation is CASSQSPGRAGTDTQYF. Complete variable domain (other parts from reference TRBV7-9 and TRBJ2-3): DTGVSQNPRHKITKRGQNVTFRCDPISEHNRLYWYRQTLGQGPEFLTYFQNEAQLEKSRLLSDRFSAERPKGSFSTLEIQRTEQGDSAMYLCASSQSPGRAGTDTQYFGPGTRLTVL.